This TCR beta chain was recorded in a study of T cell responses to AZD1222 COVID-19 vaccine. The CDR3 is 14 residues long. V shed 11 bases and J 0 bases; nucleotides not matched to a gene: 5. The germline V gene has CDR1 MNHEY and CDR2 SMNVEV (reference sequence). Libraries were prepared by immunoSEQ multiplex PCR; TCRdb keeps only in-frame clonotypes and omits some of them. The repertoire includes 120,000 to 150,000 clones, about 91% of them detected once, and 9.3% sits in the top ten. A note on this clone: Its antigen is still unknown.

Whole-study results and caveats: Reportedly, nearly half of unique spike TCRs recognized epitopes outside B.1.351/B.1.1.7 mutations. There were mostly white British donors and more females than males, and clonal diversity was possibly underestimated.

This chain links TRBV27 with TRBJ2-1, with 9 bases aligning to TRBD2. Sequencing was performed on peripheral blood, taken 28 days after the second AZD1222 dose. The receptor was derived from an adult who received the AZD1222 COVID-19 vaccine. CDR3 region: CAAGGDSSYNEQFF. Written as DNA, the CDR3 is TGTGCCGCGGGGGGGGACAGCTCCTACAATGAGCAGTTCTTC.